This T cell receptor (beta chain) was sequenced during a study of early T cells in non-severe SARS-CoV-2 infection. As for the study in general: Sequencing of unsorted whole blood was done on bulk RNA, leaving chains unpaired. Study results and limitations: Private and CD4 specificities were missed by VDJdb matching, skewed to anti-spike CD8.

CDR1 is MGHRA and CDR2 is YSYEKL in the germline V gene. This CDR3 is built from 15 residues. J was trimmed by 7 bases and V by 1 base; bases with no gene match: 5. As part of library construction, unique molecular identifiers were attached to individual cDNA molecules. TCRdb passed the 5' RACE reads through MiXCR, listing each CDR3 protein once. The table has nearly 90,000 distinct CDR3 sequences, 13% to 15% seen once. This clonotype was recorded a few times. Its cognate antigen is unknown. This sequence originates from an adult who was a healthcare worker with PCR-confirmed SARS-CoV-2 infection or an uninfected control (not recorded which). This chain uses TRBV4-1 with TRBJ1-5; 9 positions agree with TRBD1. Sequencing was performed on whole blood. In DNA, the CDR3 is TGCGCCAGCAGCCAAGTGAGGACAGGGGAGCAGCCCCAGCATTTT. Translation gives CASSQVRTGEQPQHF.